This T cell receptor beta chain came from a study of T cell responses to AZD1222 COVID-19 vaccine. Profiled with immunoSEQ multiplex PCR; TCRdb holds only in-frame clones, not every one. The sample holds around 70,000 clones, nearly 90% seen once. CDR1 MNHNS and CDR2 SASEGT come from the germline V gene. The CDR3 consists of 15 residues. Germline trimming cut 0 bases from V and 4 bases from J; bases unmatched to any gene: 5. V and J are TRBV6-1 and TRBJ1-2; TRBD1 agrees at 7 bases. The TCR comes from an adult who received the AZD1222 COVID-19 vaccine. Sequencing used peripheral blood, obtained 28 days after the second AZD1222 dose. The CDR3 loop is CASSEALQGTYGYTF. CDR3 sequence (DNA): TGTGCCAGCAGTGAAGCGCTACAGGGGACCTATGGCTACACCTTC.